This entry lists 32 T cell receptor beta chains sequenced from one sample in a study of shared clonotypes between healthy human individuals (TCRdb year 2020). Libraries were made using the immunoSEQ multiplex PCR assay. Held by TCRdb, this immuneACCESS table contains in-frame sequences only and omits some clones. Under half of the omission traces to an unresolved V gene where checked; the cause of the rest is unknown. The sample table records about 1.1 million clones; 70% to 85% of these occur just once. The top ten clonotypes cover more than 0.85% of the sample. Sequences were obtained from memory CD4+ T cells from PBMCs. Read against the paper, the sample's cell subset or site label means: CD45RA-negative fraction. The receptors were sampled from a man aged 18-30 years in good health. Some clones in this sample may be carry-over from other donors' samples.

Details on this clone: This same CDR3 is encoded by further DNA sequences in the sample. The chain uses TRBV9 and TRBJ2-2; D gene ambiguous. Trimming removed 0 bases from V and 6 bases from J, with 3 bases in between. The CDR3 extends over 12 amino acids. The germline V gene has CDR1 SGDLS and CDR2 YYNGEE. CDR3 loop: CASSVVAGELFF. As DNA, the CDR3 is TGTGCCAGCAGCGTAGTTGCCGGGGAGCTGTTTTTT.

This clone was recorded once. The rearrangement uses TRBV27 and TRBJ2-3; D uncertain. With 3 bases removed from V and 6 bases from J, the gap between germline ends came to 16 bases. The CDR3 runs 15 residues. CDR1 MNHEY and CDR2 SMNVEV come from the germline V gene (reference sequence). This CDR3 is CASSFRAALLDTQYF. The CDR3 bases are TGTGCCAGCAGTTTTCGGGCGGCCCTATTGGATACGCAGTATTTT.

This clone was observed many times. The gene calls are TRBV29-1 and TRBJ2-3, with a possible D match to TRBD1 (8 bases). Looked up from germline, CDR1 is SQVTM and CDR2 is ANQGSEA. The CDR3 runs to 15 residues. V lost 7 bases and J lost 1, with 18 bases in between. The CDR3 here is CSGGGETGGTDTQYF. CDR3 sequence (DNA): TGCAGCGGCGGGGGAGAGACAGGGGGCACAGATACGCAGTATTTT.

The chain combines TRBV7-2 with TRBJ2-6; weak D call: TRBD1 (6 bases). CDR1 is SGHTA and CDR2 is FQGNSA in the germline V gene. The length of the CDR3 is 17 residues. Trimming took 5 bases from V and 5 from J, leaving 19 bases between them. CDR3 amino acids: CASSLFGQLGRANVLTF. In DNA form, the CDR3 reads TGTGCCAGCAGCCTATTCGGACAGCTTGGAAGGGCCAACGTCCTGACTTTC.

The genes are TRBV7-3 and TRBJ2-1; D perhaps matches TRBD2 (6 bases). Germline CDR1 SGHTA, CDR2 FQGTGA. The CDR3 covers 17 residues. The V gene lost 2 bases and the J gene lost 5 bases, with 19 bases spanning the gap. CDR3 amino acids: CASSLGRDGRGNNEQFF. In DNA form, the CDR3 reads TGTGCCAGCAGCTTAGGCAGAGACGGGAGAGGCAACAATGAGCAGTTCTTC.

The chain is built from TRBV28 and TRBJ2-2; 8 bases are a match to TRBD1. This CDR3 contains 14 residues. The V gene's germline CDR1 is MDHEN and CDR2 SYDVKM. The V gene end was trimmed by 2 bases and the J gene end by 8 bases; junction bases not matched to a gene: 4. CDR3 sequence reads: CASSLQGARGELFF. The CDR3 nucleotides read TGTGCCAGCAGTTTACAGGGGGCGCGGGGGGAGCTGTTTTTT.

DNA of the CDR3: TGCGCCAGCAAAGCGGGAGATGGAGAGACCCAGTACTTC. Translated: CASKAGDGETQYF. The chain combines TRBV5-1 with TRBJ2-5; 8 nucleotides line up with TRBD2. The CDR3 extends over 13 amino acids. Germline-derived CDR1 and CDR2 are SGHRS and YFSETQ. The J segment lost 4 bases and the V segment lost 6 bases, leaving 5 bases of the junction unmatched.

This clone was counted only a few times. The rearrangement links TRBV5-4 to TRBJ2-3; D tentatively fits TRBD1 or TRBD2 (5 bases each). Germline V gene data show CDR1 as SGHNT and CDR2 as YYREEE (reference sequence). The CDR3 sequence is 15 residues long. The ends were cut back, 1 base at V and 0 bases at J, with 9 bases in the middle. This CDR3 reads CASSLWGSSTDTQYF. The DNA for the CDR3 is TGTGCCAGCAGCTTGTGGGGGAGTAGCACAGATACGCAGTATTTT. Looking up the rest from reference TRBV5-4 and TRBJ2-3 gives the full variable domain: ETGVTQSPTHLIKTRGQQVTLRCSSQSGHNTVSWYQQALGQGPQFIFQYYREEENGRGNFPPRFSGLQFPNYSSELNVNALELDDSALYLCASSLWGSSTDTQYFGPGTRLTVL.

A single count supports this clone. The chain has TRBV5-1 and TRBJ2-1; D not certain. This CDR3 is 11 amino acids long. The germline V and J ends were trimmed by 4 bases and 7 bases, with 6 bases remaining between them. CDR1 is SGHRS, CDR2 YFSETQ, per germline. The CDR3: CASSPSNEQFF. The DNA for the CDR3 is TGCGCCAGCAGCCCAAGTAATGAGCAGTTCTTC.

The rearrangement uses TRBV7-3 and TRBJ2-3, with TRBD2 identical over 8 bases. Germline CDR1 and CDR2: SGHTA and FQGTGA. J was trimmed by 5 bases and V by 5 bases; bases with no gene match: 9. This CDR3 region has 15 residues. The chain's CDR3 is CASSAWAGGIDTQYF. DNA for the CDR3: TGTGCCAGCAGCGCCTGGGCGGGAGGAATAGATACGCAGTATTTT.

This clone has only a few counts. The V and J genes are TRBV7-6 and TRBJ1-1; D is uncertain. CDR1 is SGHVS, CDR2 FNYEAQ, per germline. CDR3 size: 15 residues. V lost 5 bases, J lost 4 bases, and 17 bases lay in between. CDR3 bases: TGTGCCAGCAGCCCTAAGCCAGACCCCTCCACTGAAGCTTTCTTT. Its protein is CASSPKPDPSTEAFF.

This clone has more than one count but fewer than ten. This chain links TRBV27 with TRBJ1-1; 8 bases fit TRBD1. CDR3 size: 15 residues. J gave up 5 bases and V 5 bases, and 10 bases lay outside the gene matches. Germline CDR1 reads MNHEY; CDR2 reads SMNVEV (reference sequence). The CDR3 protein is CASSPRTGRRTEAFF. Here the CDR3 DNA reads TGTGCCAGCAGTCCGCGGACAGGGAGGAGGACTGAAGCTTTCTTT.

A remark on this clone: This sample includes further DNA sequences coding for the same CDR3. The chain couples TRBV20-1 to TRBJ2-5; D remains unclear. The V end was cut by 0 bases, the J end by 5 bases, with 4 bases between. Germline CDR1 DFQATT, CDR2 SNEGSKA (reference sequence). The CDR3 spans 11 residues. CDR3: CSARDRETQYF. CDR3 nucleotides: TGCAGTGCTAGAGACCGGGAGACCCAGTACTTC.

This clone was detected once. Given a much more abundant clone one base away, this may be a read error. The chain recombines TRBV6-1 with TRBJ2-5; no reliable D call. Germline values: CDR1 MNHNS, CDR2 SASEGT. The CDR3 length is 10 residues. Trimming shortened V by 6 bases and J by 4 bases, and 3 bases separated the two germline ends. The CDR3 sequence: CASSRETQYF. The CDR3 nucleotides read TGTGCCAGCAGCCGAGAGACCCAGTACTTC.

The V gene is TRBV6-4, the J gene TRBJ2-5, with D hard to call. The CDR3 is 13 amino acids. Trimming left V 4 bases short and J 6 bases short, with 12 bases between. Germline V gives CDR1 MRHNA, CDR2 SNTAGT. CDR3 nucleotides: TGTGCCAGCAGTGTCTCAATCTCGAAGACCCAGTACTTC. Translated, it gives CASSVSISKTQYF.

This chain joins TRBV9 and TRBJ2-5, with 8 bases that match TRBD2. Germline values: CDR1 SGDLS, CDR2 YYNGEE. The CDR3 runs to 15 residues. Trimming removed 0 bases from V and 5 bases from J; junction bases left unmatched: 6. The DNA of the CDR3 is TGTGCCAGCAGCGTAGGTTGGGGCGGGAGGGAGACCCAGTACTTC. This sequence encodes CASSVGWGGRETQYF.

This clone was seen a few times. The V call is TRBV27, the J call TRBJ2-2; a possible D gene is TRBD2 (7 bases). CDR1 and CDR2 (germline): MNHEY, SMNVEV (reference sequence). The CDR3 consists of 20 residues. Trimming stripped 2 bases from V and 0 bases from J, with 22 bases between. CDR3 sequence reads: CASSLRGTIISDTNTGELFF. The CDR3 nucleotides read TGTGCCAGCAGTTTAAGGGGGACTATCATATCCGACACGAACACCGGGGAGCTGTTTTTT.

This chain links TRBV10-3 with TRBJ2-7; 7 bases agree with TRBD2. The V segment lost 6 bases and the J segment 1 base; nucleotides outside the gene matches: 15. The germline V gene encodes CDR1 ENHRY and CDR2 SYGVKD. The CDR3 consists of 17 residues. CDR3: CAISRDHGGSRSYEQYF. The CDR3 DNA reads TGTGCCATCAGCCGAGACCATGGCGGGAGTCGTTCCTACGAGCAGTACTTC.

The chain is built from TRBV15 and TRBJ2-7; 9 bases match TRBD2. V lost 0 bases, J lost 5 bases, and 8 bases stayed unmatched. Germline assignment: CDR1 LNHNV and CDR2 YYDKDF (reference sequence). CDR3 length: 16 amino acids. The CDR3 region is CATSRDGYSGSHEQYF. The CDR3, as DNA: TGTGCCACCAGCAGAGATGGGTATAGCGGGAGCCACGAGCAGTACTTC.

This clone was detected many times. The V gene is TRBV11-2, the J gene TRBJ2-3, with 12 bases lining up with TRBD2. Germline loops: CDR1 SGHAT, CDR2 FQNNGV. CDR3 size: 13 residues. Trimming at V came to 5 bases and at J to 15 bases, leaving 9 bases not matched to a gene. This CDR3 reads CASSRLAGALTYF. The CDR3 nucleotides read TGTGCCAGCAGCAGACTAGCGGGGGCCTTGACTTATTTT.

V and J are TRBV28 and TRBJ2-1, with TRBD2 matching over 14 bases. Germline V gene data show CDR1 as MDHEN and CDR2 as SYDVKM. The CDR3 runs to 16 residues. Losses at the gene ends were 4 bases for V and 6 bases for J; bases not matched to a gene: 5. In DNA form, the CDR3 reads TGTGCCAGCAGTTCTCCCGGGACTAGCGGGAGCAATGAGCAGTTCTTC. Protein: CASSSPGTSGSNEQFF.

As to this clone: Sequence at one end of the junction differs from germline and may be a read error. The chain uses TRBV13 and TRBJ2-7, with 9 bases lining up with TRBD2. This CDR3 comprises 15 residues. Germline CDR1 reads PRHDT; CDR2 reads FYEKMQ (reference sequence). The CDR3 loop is CASSVWLAGDYGQYF. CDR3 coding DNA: TGTGCCAGCAGCGTATGGTTAGCGGGGGATTACGGGCAGTACTTC.

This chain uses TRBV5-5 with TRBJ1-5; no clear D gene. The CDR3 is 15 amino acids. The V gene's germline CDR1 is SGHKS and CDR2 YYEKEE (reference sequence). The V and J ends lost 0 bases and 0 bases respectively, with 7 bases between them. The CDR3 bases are TGTGCCAGCAGCTTGGGGGCAGGTAGCAATCAGCCCCAGCATTTT. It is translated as CASSLGAGSNQPQHF. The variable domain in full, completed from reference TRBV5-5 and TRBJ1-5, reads DAGVTQSPTHLIKTRGQQVTLRCSPISGHKSVSWYQQVLGQGPQFIFQYYEKEERGRGNFPDRFSARQFPNYSSELNVNALLLGDSALYLCASSLGAGSNQPQHFGDGTRLSIL.

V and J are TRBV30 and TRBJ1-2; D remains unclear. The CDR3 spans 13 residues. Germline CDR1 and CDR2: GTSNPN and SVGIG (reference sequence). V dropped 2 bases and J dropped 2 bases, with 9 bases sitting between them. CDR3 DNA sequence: TGTGCCTGGAGTATGACAAGAAACTATGGCTACACCTTC. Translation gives CAWSMTRNYGYTF.

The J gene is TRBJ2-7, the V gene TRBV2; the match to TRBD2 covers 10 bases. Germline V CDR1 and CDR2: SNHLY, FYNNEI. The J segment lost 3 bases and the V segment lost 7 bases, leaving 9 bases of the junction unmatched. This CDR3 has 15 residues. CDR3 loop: CASIPLAGEGYEQYF. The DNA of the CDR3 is TGTGCCAGCATCCCTCTAGCGGGAGAGGGCTACGAGCAGTACTTC. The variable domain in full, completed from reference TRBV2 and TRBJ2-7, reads EPEVTQTPSHQVTQMGQEVILRCVPISNHLYFYWYRQILGQKVEFLVSFYNNEISEKSEIFDDQFSVERPDGSNFTLKIRSTKLEDSAMYFCASIPLAGEGYEQYFGPGTRLTVT.

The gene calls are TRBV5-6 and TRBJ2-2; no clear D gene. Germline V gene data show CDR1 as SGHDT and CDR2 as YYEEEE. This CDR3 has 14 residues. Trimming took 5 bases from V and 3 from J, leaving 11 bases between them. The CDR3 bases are TGTGCCAGCAGGGTGGGCCACGACACCGGGGAGCTGTTTTTT. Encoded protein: CASRVGHDTGELFF.

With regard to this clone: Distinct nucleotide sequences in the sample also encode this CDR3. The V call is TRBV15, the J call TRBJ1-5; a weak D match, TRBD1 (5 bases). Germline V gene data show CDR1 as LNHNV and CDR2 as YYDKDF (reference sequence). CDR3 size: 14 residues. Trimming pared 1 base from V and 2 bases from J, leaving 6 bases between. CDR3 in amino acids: CATSRGGGNQPQHF. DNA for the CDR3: TGTGCCACCAGCAGAGGAGGGGGCAATCAGCCCCAGCATTTT.

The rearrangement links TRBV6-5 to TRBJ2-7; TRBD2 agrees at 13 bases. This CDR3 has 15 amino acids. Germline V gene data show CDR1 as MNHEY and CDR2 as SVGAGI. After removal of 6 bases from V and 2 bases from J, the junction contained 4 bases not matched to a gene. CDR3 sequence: CASSPGTSGTYEQYF. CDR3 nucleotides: TGTGCCAGCAGCCCCGGGACTAGCGGGACCTACGAGCAGTACTTC.

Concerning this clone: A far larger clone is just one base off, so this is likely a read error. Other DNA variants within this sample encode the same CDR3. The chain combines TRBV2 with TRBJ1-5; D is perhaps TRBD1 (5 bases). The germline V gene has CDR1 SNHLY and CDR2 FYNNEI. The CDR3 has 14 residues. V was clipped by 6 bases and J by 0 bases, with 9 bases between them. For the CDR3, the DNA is TGTGCCAGCAGCGACAGCAATAGCAATCAGCCCCAGCATTTT. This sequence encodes CASSDSNSNQPQHF.

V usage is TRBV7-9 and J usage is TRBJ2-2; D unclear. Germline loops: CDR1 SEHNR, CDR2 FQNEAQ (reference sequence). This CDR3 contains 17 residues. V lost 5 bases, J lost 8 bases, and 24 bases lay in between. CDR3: CASSPTHGLSIAGELFF. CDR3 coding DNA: TGTGCCAGCAGCCCCACTCACGGGCTGTCTATCGCTGGGGAGCTGTTTTTT.

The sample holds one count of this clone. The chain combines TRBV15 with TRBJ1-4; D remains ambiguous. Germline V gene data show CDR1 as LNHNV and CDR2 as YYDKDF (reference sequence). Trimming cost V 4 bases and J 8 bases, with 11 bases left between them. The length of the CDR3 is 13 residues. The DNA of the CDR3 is TGTGCCACCAGCACACGGGCCTTCGAAAAACTGTTTTTT. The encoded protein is CATSTRAFEKLFF.

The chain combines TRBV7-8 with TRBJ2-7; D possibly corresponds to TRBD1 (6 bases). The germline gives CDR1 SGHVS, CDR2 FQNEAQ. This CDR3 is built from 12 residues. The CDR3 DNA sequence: TGTGCTTCGGCCACAGGGTTTCATGAGCAGTACTTC. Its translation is CASATGFHEQYF.